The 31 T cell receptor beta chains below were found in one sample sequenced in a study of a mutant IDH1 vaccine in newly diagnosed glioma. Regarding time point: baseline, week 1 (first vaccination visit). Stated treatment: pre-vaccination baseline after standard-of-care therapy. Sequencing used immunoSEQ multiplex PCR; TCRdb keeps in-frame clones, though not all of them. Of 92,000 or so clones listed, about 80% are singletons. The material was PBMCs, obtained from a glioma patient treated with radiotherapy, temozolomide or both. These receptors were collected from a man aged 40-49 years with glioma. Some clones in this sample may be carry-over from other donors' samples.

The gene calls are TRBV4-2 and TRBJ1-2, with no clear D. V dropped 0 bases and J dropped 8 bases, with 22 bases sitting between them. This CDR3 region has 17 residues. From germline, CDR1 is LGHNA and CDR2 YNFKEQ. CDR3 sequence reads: CASSQDWSGSKRWGYTF. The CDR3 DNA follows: TGTGCCAGCAGCCAAGATTGGTCCGGGAGCAAGAGATGGGGCTACACCTTC.

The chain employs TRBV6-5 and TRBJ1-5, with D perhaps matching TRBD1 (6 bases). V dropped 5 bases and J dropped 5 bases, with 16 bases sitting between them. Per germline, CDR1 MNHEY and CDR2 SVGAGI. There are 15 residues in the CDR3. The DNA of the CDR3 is TGTGCCAGCAGTCGCGACAGGCAGCTAGATCAGCCCCAGCATTTT. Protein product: CASSRDRQLDQPQHF.

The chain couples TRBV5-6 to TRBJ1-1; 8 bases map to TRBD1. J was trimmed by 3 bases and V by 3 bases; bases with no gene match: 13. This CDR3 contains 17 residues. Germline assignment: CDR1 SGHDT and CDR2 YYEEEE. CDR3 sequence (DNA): TGTGCCAGCAGCTCCTATAGGTTGGACAGGGCGGACACTGAAGCTTTCTTT. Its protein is CASSSYRLDRADTEAFF. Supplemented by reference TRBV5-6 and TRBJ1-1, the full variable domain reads DAGVTQSPTHLIKTRGQQVTLRCSPKSGHDTVSWYQQALGQGPQFIFQYYEEEERQRGNFPDRFSGHQFPNYSSELNVNALLLGDSALYLCASSSYRLDRADTEAFFGQGTRLTVV.

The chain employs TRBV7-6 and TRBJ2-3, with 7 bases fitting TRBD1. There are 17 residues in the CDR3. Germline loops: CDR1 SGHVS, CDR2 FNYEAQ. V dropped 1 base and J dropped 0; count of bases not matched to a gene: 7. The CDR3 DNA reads TGTGCCAGCAGCTTAGGGCCAGGGGGAATAAGCACAGATACGCAGTATTTT. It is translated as CASSLGPGGISTDTQYF.

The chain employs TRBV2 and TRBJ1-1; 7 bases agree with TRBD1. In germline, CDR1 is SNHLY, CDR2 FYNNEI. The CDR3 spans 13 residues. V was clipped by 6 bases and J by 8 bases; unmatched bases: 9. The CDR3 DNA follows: TGTGCCAGCAGCCGGACAGGCGGGGGGGAAGCTTTCTTT. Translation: CASSRTGGGEAFF.

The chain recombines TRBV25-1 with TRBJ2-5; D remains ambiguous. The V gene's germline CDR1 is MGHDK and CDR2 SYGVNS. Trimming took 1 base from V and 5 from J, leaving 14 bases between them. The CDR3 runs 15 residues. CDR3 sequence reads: CASSELSAGQETQYF. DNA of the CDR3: TGTGCCAGCAGTGAATTATCGGCAGGCCAGGAGACCCAGTACTTC.

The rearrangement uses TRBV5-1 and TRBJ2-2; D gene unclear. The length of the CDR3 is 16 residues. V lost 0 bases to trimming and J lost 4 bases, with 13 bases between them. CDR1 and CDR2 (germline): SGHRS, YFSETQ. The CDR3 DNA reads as TGCGCCAGCAGCTTGGAAGGCGGAAGTGTCACCGGGGAGCTGTTTTTT. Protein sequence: CASSLEGGSVTGELFF. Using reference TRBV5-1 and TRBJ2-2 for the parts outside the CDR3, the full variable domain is KAGVTQTPRYLIKTRGQQVTLSCSPISGHRSVSWYQQTPGQGLQFLFEYFSETQRNKGNFPGRFSGRQFSNSRSEMNVSTLELGDSALYLCASSLEGGSVTGELFFGEGSRLTVL.

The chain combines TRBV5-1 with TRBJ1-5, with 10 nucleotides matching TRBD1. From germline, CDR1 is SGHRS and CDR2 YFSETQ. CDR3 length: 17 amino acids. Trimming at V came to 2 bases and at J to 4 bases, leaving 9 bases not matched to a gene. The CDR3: CASSLDPPGQGNQPQHF. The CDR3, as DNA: TGCGCCAGCAGCTTAGACCCACCGGGACAGGGGAATCAGCCCCAGCATTTT.

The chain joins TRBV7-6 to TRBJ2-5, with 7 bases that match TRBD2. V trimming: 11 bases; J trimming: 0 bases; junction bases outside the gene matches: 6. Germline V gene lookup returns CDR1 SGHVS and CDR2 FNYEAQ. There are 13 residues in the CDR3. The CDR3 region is CAFPRGNQETQYF. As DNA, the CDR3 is TGTGCCTTTCCGCGGGGGAACCAAGAGACCCAGTACTTC.

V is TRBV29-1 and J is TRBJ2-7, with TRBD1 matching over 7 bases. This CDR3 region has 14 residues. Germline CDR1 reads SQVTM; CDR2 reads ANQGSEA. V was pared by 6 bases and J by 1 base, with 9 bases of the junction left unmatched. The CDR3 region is CSVLGTVSSYEQYF. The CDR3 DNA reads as TGCAGCGTCCTAGGGACAGTGAGTTCCTACGAGCAGTACTTC.

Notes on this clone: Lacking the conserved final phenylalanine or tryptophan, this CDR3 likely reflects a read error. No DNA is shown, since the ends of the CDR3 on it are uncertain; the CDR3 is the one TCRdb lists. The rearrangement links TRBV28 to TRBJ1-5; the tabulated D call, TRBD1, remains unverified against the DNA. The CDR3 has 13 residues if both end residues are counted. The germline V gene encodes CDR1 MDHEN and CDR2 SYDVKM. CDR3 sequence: CASSPYLGQGLTS.

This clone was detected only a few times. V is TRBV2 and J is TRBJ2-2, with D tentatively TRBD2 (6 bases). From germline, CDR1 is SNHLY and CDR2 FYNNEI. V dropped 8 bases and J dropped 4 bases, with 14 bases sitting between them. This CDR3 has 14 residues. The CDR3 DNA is TGTGCCAGCCAGACTAGTAGGCCCACCGGGGAGCTGTTTTTT. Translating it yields CASQTSRPTGELFF. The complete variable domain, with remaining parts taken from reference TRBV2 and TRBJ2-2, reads EPEVTQTPSHQVTQMGQEVILRCVPISNHLYFYWYRQILGQKVEFLVSFYNNEISEKSEIFDDQFSVERPDGSNFTLKIRSTKLEDSAMYFCASQTSRPTGELFFGEGSRLTVL.

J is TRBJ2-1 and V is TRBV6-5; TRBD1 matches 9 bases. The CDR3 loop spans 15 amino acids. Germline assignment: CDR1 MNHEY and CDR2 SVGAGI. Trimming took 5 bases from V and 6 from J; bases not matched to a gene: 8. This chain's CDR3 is CASSQDRGVGNEQFF. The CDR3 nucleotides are TGTGCCAGCAGTCAAGACAGGGGGGTCGGCAATGAGCAGTTCTTC.

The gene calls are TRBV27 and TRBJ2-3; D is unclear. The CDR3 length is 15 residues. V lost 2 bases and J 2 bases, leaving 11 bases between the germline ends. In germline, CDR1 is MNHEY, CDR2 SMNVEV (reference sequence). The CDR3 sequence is CASSLQLTSTDTQYF. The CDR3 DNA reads TGTGCCAGCAGTTTACAGCTGACCTCCACAGATACGCAGTATTTT.

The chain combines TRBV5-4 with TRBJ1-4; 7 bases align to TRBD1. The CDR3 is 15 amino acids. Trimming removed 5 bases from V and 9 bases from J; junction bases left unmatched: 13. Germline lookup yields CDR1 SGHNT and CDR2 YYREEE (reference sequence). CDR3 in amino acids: CASSTTGSSVKKLFF. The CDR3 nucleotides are TGTGCCAGCAGTACGACAGGGAGTAGCGTTAAAAAACTGTTTTTT.

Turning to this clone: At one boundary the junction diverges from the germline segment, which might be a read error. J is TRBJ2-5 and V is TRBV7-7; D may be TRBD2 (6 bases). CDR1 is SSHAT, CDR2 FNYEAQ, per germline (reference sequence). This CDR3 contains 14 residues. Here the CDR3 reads CASSPGTLGETQYF. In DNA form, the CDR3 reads TGTGCTAGCAGCCCTGGGACTCTCGGGGAGACCCAGTACTTC.

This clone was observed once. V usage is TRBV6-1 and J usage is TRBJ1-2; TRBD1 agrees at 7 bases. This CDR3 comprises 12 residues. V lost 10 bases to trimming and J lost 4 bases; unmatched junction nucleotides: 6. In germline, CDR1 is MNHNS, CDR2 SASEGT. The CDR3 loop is CATRGASYGYTF. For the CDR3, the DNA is TGTGCCACCAGGGGGGCATCCTATGGCTACACCTTC.

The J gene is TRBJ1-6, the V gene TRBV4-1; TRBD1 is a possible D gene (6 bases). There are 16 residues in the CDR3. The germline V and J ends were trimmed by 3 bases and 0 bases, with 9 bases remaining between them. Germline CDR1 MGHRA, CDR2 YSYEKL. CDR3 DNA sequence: TGCGCCAGCAGCCACTGGACAGACTCCTATAATTCACCCCTCCACTTT. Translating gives CASSHWTDSYNSPLHF.

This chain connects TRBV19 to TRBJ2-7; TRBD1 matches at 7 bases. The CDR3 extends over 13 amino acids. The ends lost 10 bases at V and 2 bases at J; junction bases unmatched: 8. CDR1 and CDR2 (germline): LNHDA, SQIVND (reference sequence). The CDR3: CATRTGPTYEQYF. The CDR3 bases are TGTGCCACGAGGACAGGCCCTACCTACGAGCAGTACTTC.

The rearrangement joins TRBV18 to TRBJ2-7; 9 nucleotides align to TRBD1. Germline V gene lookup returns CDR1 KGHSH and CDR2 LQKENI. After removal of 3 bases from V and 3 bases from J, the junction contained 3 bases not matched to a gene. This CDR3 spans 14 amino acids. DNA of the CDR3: TGTGCCAGCTCACCGATGGGACAGGGCTACGAGCAGTACTTC. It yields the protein CASSPMGQGYEQYF.

The CDR3 bases are TGTGCCAGCAGTGACGGGACTAACTACGAGCAGTACTTC. Amino acids: CASSDGTNYEQYF. V and J are TRBV6-1 and TRBJ2-7, with TRBD2 matching over 7 bases. V lost 3 bases to trimming and J lost 3 bases; unmatched junction nucleotides: 2. The CDR3 loop spans 13 amino acids. CDR1 is MNHNS and CDR2 is SASEGT in the germline V gene.

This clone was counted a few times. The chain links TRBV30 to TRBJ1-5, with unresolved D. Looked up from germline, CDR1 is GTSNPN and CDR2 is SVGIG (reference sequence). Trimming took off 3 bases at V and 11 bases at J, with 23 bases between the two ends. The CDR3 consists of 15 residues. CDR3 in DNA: TGTGCCTGGAGCACCGGCAAAGGGCCCCAGGTAGCCCAGCATTTT. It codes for CAWSTGKGPQVAQHF. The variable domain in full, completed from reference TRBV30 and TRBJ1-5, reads SQTIHQWPATLVQPVGSPLSLECTVEGTSNPNLYWYRQAAGRGLQLLFYSVGIGQISSEVPQNLSASRPQDRQFILSSKKLLLSDSGFYLCAWSTGKGPQVAQHFGDGTRLSIL.

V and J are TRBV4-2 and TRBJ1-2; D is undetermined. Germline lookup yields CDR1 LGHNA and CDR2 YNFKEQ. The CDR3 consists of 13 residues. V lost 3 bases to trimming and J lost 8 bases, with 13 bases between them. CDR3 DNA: TGTGCCAGCAGCCAGCAAGGCAGTCTAGGCTACACCTTC. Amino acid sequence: CASSQQGSLGYTF.

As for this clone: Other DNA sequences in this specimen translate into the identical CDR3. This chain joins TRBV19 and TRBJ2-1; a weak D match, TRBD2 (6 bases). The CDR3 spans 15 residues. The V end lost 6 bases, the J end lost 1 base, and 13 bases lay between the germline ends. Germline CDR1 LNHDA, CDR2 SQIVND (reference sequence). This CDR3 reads CASSVSSGSYNEQFF. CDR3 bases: TGTGCCAGTAGCGTCTCGAGCGGGTCCTACAATGAGCAGTTCTTC.

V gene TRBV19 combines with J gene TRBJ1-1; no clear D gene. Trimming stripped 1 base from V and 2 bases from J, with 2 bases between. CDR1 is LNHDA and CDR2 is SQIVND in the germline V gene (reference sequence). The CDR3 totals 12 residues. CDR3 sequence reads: CASSIVNTEAFF. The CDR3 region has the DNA TGTGCCAGTAGTATAGTTAACACTGAAGCTTTCTTT.

CDR3 sequence reads: CASSLNPPRGQTNEKLFF. The CDR3 nucleotides are TGTGCCAGCAGCTTAAACCCCCCTAGGGGACAAACTAATGAAAAACTGTTTTTT. J is TRBJ1-4 and V is TRBV13, with D perhaps TRBD1 (6 bases). Trimming pared 2 bases from V and 1 base from J, leaving 17 bases between. The CDR3 consists of 18 residues. CDR1 is PRHDT and CDR2 is FYEKMQ in the germline V gene (reference sequence).

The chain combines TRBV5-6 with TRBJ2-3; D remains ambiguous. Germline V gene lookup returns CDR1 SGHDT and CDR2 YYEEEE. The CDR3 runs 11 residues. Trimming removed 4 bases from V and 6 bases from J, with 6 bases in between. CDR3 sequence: CASSLWDTQYF. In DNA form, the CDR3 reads TGTGCCAGCAGCCTATGGGATACGCAGTATTTT.

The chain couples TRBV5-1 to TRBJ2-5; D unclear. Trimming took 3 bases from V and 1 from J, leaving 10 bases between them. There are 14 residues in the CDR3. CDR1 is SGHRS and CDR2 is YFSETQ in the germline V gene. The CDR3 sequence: CASSSIIFQETQYF. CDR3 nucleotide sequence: TGCGCCAGCAGCTCGATTATATTCCAAGAGACCCAGTACTTC. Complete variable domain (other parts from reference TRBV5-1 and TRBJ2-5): KAGVTQTPRYLIKTRGQQVTLSCSPISGHRSVSWYQQTPGQGLQFLFEYFSETQRNKGNFPGRFSGRQFSNSRSEMNVSTLELGDSALYLCASSSIIFQETQYFGPGTRLLVL.

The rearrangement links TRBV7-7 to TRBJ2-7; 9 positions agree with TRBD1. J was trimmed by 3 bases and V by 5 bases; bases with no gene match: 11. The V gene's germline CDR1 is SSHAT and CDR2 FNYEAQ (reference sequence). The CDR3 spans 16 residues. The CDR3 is CASSPITGTGNYEQYF. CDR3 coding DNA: TGTGCCAGCAGCCCGATTACCGGGACAGGGAACTACGAGCAGTACTTC. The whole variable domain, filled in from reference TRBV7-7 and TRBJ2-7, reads GAGVSQSPRYKVTKRGQDVTLRCDPISSHATLYWYQQALGQGPEFLTYFNYEAQPDKSGLPSDRFSAERPEGSISTLTIQRTEQRDSAMYRCASSPITGTGNYEQYFGPGTRLTVT.

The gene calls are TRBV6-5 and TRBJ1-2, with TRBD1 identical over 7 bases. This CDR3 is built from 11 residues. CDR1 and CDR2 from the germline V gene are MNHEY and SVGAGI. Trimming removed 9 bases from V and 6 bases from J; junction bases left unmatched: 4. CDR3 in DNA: TGTGCCAGATTAACAGGGGATGGCTACACCTTC. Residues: CARLTGDGYTF.

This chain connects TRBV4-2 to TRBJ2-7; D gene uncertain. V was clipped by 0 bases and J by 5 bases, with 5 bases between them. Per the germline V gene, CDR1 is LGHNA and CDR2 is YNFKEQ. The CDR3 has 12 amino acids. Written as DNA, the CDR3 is TGTGCCAGCAGCCAAGAATTACACGAGCAGTACTTC. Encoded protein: CASSQELHEQYF.